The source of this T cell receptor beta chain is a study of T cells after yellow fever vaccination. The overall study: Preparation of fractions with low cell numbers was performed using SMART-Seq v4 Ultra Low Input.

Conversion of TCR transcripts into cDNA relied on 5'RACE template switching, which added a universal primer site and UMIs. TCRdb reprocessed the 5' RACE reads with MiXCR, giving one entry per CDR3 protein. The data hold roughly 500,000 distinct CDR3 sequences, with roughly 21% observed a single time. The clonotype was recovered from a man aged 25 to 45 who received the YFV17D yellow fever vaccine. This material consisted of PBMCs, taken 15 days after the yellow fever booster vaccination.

The DNA for the CDR3 is TGCAGTGCCGCGGGTCTAGCCAAAAACATTCAGTACTTC. Protein: CSAAGLAKNIQYF. V gene TRBV20-1 combines with J gene TRBJ2-4, with D perhaps matching TRBD2 (5 bases). Germline V gene lookup returns CDR1 DFQATT and CDR2 SNEGSKA (reference sequence). Trimming shortened V by 6 bases and J by 0 bases, and 9 bases separated the two germline ends. This CDR3 has 13 residues.